This is a list of T cell receptor beta chains from one sample in a study of radiation and T cells in renal cell carcinoma. TCRdb keeps only in-frame clones here, not all; method: immunoSEQ multiplex PCR. The table shows around 9,000 clones, with about 63% occurring only once. The sequencing used tumor tissue, collected from a patient whose treatment included radiotherapy and nephrectomy. The origin of the receptors is a woman aged 45-65 years with renal cell carcinoma. Both conserved end residues are part of each CDR3. Each record gives: V gene, clone size, CDR3 protein. Size is omitted from some rows. Given values are once, few, many or a class for expanded clones.

TRBV5-5,few,CASSLGPSGGTQETQYF
TRBV7-8,.,CASSYREDYGYTF
TRBV7-1,.,CASSLSGGQSYGYTF
TRBV7-2,few,CASSLAPSGRTFYNEQFF
TRBV19,.,CASSTLRGQGEAFF
TRBV7-6,.,CASSLAQNTGELFF
TRBV14,.,CASSQTRAYEAFF
TRBV10-3,.,CASMDRGRTDTQYF
TRBV6-4,.,CASTYEATSGANVLTF
TRBV9,few,CASSVRPEGYLQVTQYF
TRBV7-2,.,CASSQSGSQSYGYTF
TRBV7-3,.,CASSSTTPGELFF
TRBV4-3,few,CASSQEFRDQETQYF
TRBV6-5,.,CASSPGTSGKNIQYF
TRBV28,few,CASSLSLSVYGYTF
TRBV6-5,few,CASNKRTGMNTEAFF
TRBV7-2,once,CASSFEFLAGGETQYF
TRBV28,.,CASSLLGTSGAREQFF
TRBV28,few,CASSLFPGQGNTEAFF
TRBV19,.,CASSIRQGANEKLFF
TRBV2,.,CASSRPPEKTQYF
TRBV6-5,.,CASSRDRGDTEAFF
TRBV19,.,CASSTLASGRSYEQYF
TRBV19,few,CASRAHAGGKETQYF
TRBV28,few,CASSSYRGRSLHEQYF
TRBV7-2,.,CASSPWGPFEQYF
TRBV27,.,CASFGRVVKLFF
TRBV19,.,CASSKQDREGGELFF
TRBV6-6,few,CAWSQGWRDNSPLHF
TRBV28,.,CASNTRSLGQGRSGPNTEAFF
TRBV5-4,medium-sized,CASSLGGFSGNTIYF
TRBV10-2,.,CASSGGEAGETQYF
TRBV29-1,.,CSVAWRPGETQYF
TRBV13,few,CASSLEAESYGYTF
TRBV9,.,CASRRDDNEKLFF
TRBV11-2,few,CASTPSHNEQFF
TRBV14,.,CASSQDATIIMKFF
TRBV30,.,CAWSRGNTGELFF
TRBV5-1,few,CASSLGQAHGNTIYF
TRBV19,.,CASSLLGGETGELFF
TRBV28,few,CASSFSLAGLSYEQYF
TRBV28,.,CASSPRQGATNEKLFF
TRBV30,few,CAWSEKTGGSYNEQFF